The clone carrying this T cell receptor beta chain was counted between two and nine times. Its antigen is still unknown. These data come from a study of Ad26.COV2.S vaccination and SARS-CoV-2 variants. Notes on the study in general: Placebo and vaccine recipients had non-spike TCR breadth that was similar.

TCRdb's table, derived via immunoSEQ multiplex PCR, lists solely in-frame clones and lacks some. Of roughly 380,000 clones listed, around 87% are singletons. After removal of 5 bases from V and 6 bases from J, the junction contained 5 bases not matched to a gene. The CDR3 loop spans 14 amino acids. Germline lookup yields CDR1 SGHRS and CDR2 YFSETQ. Sample treatment: roughly 19 received Ad26.COV2.S at low or high dose, single or two shots; roughly 5 received placebo; per-sample allocation not given. Specimen acquisition occurred on day 63 following the initial vaccine or placebo injection. The input for sequencing was peripheral blood, taken in a trial of Ad26.COV2.S vaccine versus placebo. The V gene is TRBV5-1, the J gene TRBJ1-6, with TRBD1 matching 7 bases. The sequence was obtained from a person aged 18-65 years who received the Ad26.COV2.S COVID-19 vaccine or a placebo. CDR3 protein: CASRGTDLNSPLHF. The CDR3 nucleotides read TGCGCCAGCAGGGGGACAGACCTTAATTCACCCCTCCACTTT.